These 25 T cell receptor beta chains originate from one sample sequenced in a study of blood T cell repertoires in COVID-19. TCRdb keeps only in-frame clones here, not all; method: immunoSEQ multiplex PCR. Among around 260,000 clones, about 89% were seen once, and the ten largest hold 0.9% to 1%. The sequencing sample was made of peripheral blood. The receptors here all came from a woman in her thirties or forties who had recovered from COVID-19.

The chain employs TRBV29-1 and TRBJ1-1, with TRBD1 matching 7 bases. This CDR3 has 12 amino acids. J was trimmed by 4 bases and V by 7 bases; bases with no gene match: 6. CDR1 SQVTM and CDR2 ANQGSEA come from the germline V gene. The CDR3 region has the DNA TGCAGCGCAAGGACAGGTTCCACTGAAGCTTTCTTT. Protein product: CSARTGSTEAFF.

This chain joins TRBV5-1 and TRBJ2-3; 11 positions match TRBD2. J was trimmed by 2 bases and V by 5 bases; bases with no gene match: 22. The CDR3 is made up of 21 amino acids. Per germline, CDR1 SGHRS and CDR2 YFSETQ. The DNA for the CDR3 is TGCGCCAGCAGAACGGGTATGCCGGGACTAGCGGAACTGCAGCTCACAGATACGCAGTATTTT. It codes for CASRTGMPGLAELQLTDTQYF. The full variable domain, completed using reference TRBV5-1 and TRBJ2-3, is KAGVTQTPRYLIKTRGQQVTLSCSPISGHRSVSWYQQTPGQGLQFLFEYFSETQRNKGNFPGRFSGRQFSNSRSEMNVSTLELGDSALYLCASRTGMPGLAELQLTDTQYFGPGTRLTVL.

The chain is built from TRBV28 and TRBJ2-3, with 7 bases fitting TRBD2. The V gene's germline CDR1 is MDHEN and CDR2 SYDVKM. The CDR3 spans 17 residues. Unmatched junction bases numbered 16, after V lost 6 bases and J lost 4 bases. CDR3 DNA: TGTGCCAGCAGCCTTGAGCGGGGAGGCTCGGGGGCAGATACGCAGTATTTT. Protein product: CASSLERGGSGADTQYF.

This CDR3 is CASSLSTGGDSGNTIYF. The CDR3 coding sequence is TGTGCCAGTAGTCTGTCGACAGGGGGTGACTCTGGAAACACCATATATTTT. The chain uses TRBV19 and TRBJ1-3, with 9 bases that match TRBD1. The ends lost 5 bases at V and 0 bases at J; junction bases unmatched: 8. Germline assignment: CDR1 LNHDA and CDR2 SQIVND (reference sequence). The CDR3 is 17 residues long.

The rearrangement uses TRBV5-1 and TRBJ2-7, with D perhaps TRBD2 (6 bases). V gave up 0 bases and J gave up 0 bases, with 13 bases separating them. The CDR3 is 16 amino acids. The germline gives CDR1 SGHRS, CDR2 YFSETQ. The CDR3 loop is CASSLAGGLSSYEQYF. The DNA for the CDR3 is TGCGCCAGCAGCTTGGCCGGGGGACTGAGCTCCTACGAGCAGTACTTC.

V is TRBV21-1 and J is TRBJ2-3; no DNA check was done on the table's D call, TRBD2. TRBV21-1 is tagged as a pseudogene. The CDR3 is 17 amino acids. The CDR3 protein is CASSKETCGGSTDTQYF. In DNA form, the CDR3 reads TGTGCCAGCAGCAAAGAAACGTGTGGCGGTAGCACAGATACGCAGTATTTT.

J is TRBJ2-1 and V is TRBV21-1; TRBD2, the D gene given by the table, was not confirmed from the DNA. TRBV21-1 is a listed pseudogene. This CDR3 region has 20 residues. As DNA, the CDR3 is TGTGCCAGCAGCAAGAGAGGGCTAGCGGGAGGGCGTAGGTCCTACAATGAGCAGTTCTTC. Protein product: CASSKRGLAGGRRSYNEQFF.

The gene calls are TRBV2 and TRBJ2-1; weak D call: TRBD1 (5 bases). The germline V and J ends were trimmed by 2 bases and 6 bases, with 17 bases remaining between them. The CDR3 is 16 amino acids. Germline V gene data show CDR1 as SNHLY and CDR2 as FYNNEI. The CDR3 nucleotides are TGTGCCAGCAGTGAAAAATGGGGCCTACCGGGCAATGAGCAGTTCTTC. As protein: CASSEKWGLPGNEQFF.

This clone was observed once. The chain is built from TRBV6-6 and TRBJ1-1; D unclear. Trimming removed 5 bases from V and 6 bases from J, with 10 bases in between. The CDR3 is 12 amino acids. The V gene's germline CDR1 is MNHNY and CDR2 SVGAGI (reference sequence). As DNA, the CDR3 is TGTGCCAGCAGTCCGGTAATCCCTGAAGCTTTCTTT. This translates into CASSPVIPEAFF.

J is TRBJ1-1 and V is TRBV30, with no clear D. The CDR3 is made up of 13 amino acids. Per the germline V gene, CDR1 is GTSNPN and CDR2 is SVGIG (reference sequence). V was trimmed by 4 bases and J by 2 bases, leaving 11 bases between them. The CDR3 DNA reads TGTGCCTGGACAGGATTTGGCAACACTGAAGCTTTCTTT. Amino acid sequence: CAWTGFGNTEAFF.

The rearrangement joins TRBV27 to TRBJ2-7, with TRBD1 matching over 7 bases. The V segment lost 3 bases and the J segment 3 bases; nucleotides outside the gene matches: 5. Germline loops: CDR1 MNHEY, CDR2 SMNVEV (reference sequence). The CDR3 sequence is 14 residues long. DNA of the CDR3: TGTGCCAGCAGTTTGGGTAGACAGGGCTACGAGCAGTACTTC. The encoded protein is CASSLGRQGYEQYF.

The V gene is TRBV24-1, the J gene TRBJ2-1, with a possible D match to TRBD1 (6 bases). The CDR3 is made up of 16 amino acids. The V and J ends lost 4 bases and 0 bases respectively, with 12 bases between them. Germline lookup yields CDR1 KGHDR and CDR2 SFDVKD. CDR3 residues: CATSDPTGSSYNEQFF. CDR3 DNA: TGTGCCACCAGTGACCCGACAGGAAGCTCCTACAATGAGCAGTTCTTC.

The count of this clone is one. The chain is built from TRBV14 and TRBJ2-5; 7 bases agree with TRBD2. Germline values: CDR1 SGHDN, CDR2 FVKESK. V shed 3 bases and J 7 bases; nucleotides not matched to a gene: 5. The CDR3 spans 13 residues. Here the CDR3 reads CASSQTSLGTQYF. CDR3 DNA sequence: TGTGCCAGCAGCCAGACTAGCCTCGGGACCCAGTACTTC.

The sample holds one count of this clone. This CDR3 is also generated by other DNA sequences in the sample. The chain uses TRBV6-5 and TRBJ2-1; 14 bases match TRBD2. This CDR3 spans 15 amino acids. Germline loops: CDR1 MNHEY, CDR2 SVGAGI. V was clipped by 5 bases and J by 6 bases; unmatched bases: 3. As DNA, the CDR3 is TGTGCCAGCAGTACCGGGACTAGCGGGAGCAATGAGCAGTTCTTC. It encodes CASSTGTSGSNEQFF.

This sequence joins TRBV30 and TRBJ2-3; 12 positions match TRBD2. The germline V gene encodes CDR1 GTSNPN and CDR2 SVGIG (reference sequence). V was pared by 3 bases and J by 4 bases, with 8 bases of the junction left unmatched. The CDR3 covers 16 residues. The CDR3 bases are TGTGCCTGGAGAATCAAACTAGCGGGAGGTTCAGATACGCAGTATTTT. Amino acid sequence: CAWRIKLAGGSDTQYF.

This clone is a singleton in its sample. The gene calls are TRBV7-3 and TRBJ2-5; 9 nucleotides agree with TRBD2. V lost 5 bases to trimming and J lost 5 bases; unmatched junction nucleotides: 6. The CDR3 totals 14 residues. Germline V gene sequence: CDR1 SGHTA, CDR2 FQGTGA. CDR3 residues: CASSLAGGYETQYF. In nucleotides, the CDR3 is TGTGCCAGCAGCCTGGCGGGGGGGTACGAGACCCAGTACTTC.

This chain links TRBV18 with TRBJ2-3; 7 bases are a match to TRBD1. The V and J ends lost 4 bases and 2 bases, in that order; junction bases with no gene match: 3. Germline lookup yields CDR1 KGHSH and CDR2 LQKENI. This CDR3 comprises 14 residues. The CDR3 reads CASSRQGITDTQYF. The DNA for the CDR3 is TGTGCCAGCTCACGACAGGGAATCACAGATACGCAGTATTTT.

CDR3 residues: CASSPRDGGTDTQYF. DNA of the CDR3: TGTGCCAGCTCACCACGAGACGGGGGCACAGATACGCAGTATTTT. J is TRBJ2-3 and V is TRBV18, with D perhaps TRBD2 (5 bases). This CDR3 has 15 residues. Germline values: CDR1 KGHSH, CDR2 LQKENI. Trimming cost V 1 base and J 1 base, with 9 bases left between them.

This sequence joins TRBV5-1 and TRBJ2-1; D is ambiguous. Trimming left V 4 bases short and J 6 bases short, with 8 bases between. The CDR3 loop spans 12 amino acids. The germline CDR1 and CDR2 sequences are SGHRS and YFSETQ. The CDR3 DNA sequence: TGCGCCAGCAGCCCCACAGTCAATGAGCAGTTCTTC. Encoded protein: CASSPTVNEQFF.

The chain is built from TRBV11-3 and TRBJ2-7; the match to TRBD2 covers 12 bases. The CDR3 consists of 15 residues. V lost 1 base to trimming and J lost 4 bases; unmatched junction nucleotides: 2. The germline V gene has CDR1 SGHNT and CDR2 YENEEA. The CDR3 bases are TGTGCCAGCAGCTTAGGACTAGCGGGAGCGTACGAGCAGTACTTC. Translation gives CASSLGLAGAYEQYF.

The gene calls are TRBV7-9 and TRBJ1-1; D might be TRBD1 (6 bases). The germline V gene encodes CDR1 SEHNR and CDR2 FQNEAQ (reference sequence). This CDR3 has 18 residues. V lost 3 bases, J lost 3 bases, and 23 bases lay in between. The CDR3 DNA reads as TGTGCCAGCAGCTTGCCTCAGGGGCGCAAGGATGGGGACACTGAAGCTTTCTTT. Translated, it gives CASSLPQGRKDGDTEAFF.

This sequence joins TRBV29-1 and TRBJ2-2; 10 bases line up with TRBD1. The CDR3 length is 13 residues. The V segment lost 7 bases and the J segment 4 bases; nucleotides outside the gene matches: 3. Germline V gives CDR1 SQVTM, CDR2 ANQGSEA. The CDR3 DNA sequence: TGCAGCGCGGACAGGGGGATCACCGGGGAGCTGTTTTTT. The encoded protein is CSADRGITGELFF.

This chain joins TRBV3-1 (or the pseudogene TRBV3-2) and TRBJ2-3, with 9 bases lining up with TRBD2. Germline V gene data show CDR1 as LGHDT and CDR2 as YNNKEL (reference sequence). V lost 3 bases and J lost 4; bases outside the gene matches: 5. This CDR3 has 15 amino acids. This chain's CDR3 is CASSHSGSAADTQYF. CDR3 coding DNA: TGTGCCAGCAGCCATAGCGGGAGTGCGGCAGATACGCAGTATTTT.

This clone was recorded once. The chain couples TRBV9 to TRBJ2-1; 12 nucleotides agree with TRBD2. The CDR3 totals 16 residues. Germline CDR1 is SGDLS and CDR2 is YYNGEE. With V trimmed by 0 bases and J by 8 bases, 6 bases remained unmatched. In DNA form, the CDR3 reads TGTGCCAGCAGCGTAGCCCCACTAGCGGGAGGCTATGAGCAGTTCTTC. Translating it yields CASSVAPLAGGYEQFF.

The genes are TRBV13 and TRBJ1-5; 7 bases align to TRBD1. Trimming cost V 5 bases and J 2 bases; bases outside gene matches: 3. The germline V gene has CDR1 PRHDT and CDR2 FYEKMQ (reference sequence). This CDR3 spans 14 amino acids. This CDR3 is CASSQGDGNQPQHF. CDR3 DNA sequence: TGTGCCAGCAGCCAGGGGGACGGCAATCAGCCCCAGCATTTT.